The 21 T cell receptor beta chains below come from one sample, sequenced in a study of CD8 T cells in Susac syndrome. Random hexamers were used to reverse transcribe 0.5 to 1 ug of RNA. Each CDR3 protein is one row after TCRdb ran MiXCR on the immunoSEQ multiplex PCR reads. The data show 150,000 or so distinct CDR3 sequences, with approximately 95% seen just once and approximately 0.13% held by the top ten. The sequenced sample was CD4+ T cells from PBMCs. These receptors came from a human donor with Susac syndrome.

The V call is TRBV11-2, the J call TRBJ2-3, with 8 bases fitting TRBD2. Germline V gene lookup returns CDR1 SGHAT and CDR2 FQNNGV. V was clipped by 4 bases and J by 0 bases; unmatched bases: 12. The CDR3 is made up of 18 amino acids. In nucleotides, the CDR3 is TGTGCCAGCAGCTCCGACAACGGGGGGGTCCGGAGCACAGATACGCAGTATTTT. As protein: CASSSDNGGVRSTDTQYF.

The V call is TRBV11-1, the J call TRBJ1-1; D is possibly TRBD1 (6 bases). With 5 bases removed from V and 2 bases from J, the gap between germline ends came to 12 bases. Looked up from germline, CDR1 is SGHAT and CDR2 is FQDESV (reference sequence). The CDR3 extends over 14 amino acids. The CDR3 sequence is CASSRRDINTEAFF. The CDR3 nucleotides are TGTGCCAGCAGCCGACGGGACATTAACACTGAAGCTTTCTTT.

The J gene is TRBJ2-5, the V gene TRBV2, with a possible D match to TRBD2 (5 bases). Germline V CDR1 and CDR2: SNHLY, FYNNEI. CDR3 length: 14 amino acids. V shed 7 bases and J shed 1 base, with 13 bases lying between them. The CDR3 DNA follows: TGTGCCAGCATGACGCAGCGGCCCCAAGAGACCCAGTACTTC. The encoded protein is CASMTQRPQETQYF.

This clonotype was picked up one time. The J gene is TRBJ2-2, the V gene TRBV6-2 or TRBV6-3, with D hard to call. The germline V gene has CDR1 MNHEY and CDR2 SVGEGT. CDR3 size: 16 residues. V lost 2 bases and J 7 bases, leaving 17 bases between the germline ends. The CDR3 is CASSYPPRKEGGELFF. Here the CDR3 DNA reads TGTGCCAGCAGTTACCCGCCGAGAAAGGAAGGCGGGGAGCTGTTTTTT.

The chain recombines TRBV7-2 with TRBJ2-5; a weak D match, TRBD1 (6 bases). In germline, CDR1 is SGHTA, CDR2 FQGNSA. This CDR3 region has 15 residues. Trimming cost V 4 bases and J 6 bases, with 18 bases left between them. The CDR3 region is CASSSQGRTAQTQYF. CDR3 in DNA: TGTGCCAGCAGCTCCCAGGGGCGGACAGCTCAGACCCAGTACTTC. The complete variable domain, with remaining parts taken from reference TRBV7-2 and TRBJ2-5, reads GAGVSQSPSNKVTEKGKDVELRCDPISGHTALYWYRQSLGQGLEFLIYFQGNSAPDKSGLPSDRFSAERTGGSVSTLTIQRTQQEDSAVYLCASSSQGRTAQTQYFGPGTRLLVL.

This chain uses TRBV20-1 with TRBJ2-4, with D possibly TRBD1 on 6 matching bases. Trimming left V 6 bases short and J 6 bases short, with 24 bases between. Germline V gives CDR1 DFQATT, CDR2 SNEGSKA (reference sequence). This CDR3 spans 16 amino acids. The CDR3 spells CSAPDGGRGNTNIQYF. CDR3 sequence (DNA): TGCAGTGCCCCAGACGGAGGCAGGGGTAATACAAACATTCAGTACTTC.

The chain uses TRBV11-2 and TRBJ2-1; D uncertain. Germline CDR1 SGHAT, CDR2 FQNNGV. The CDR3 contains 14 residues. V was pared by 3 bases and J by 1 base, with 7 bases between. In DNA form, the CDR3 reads TGTGCCAGCAGCTTGCAAAGGTCCTACAATGAGCAGTTCTTC. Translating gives CASSLQRSYNEQFF.

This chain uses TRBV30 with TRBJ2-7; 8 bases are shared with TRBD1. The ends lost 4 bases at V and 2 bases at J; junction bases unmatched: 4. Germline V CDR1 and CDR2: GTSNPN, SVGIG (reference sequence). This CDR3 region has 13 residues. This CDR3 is CAWTQGAPYEQYF. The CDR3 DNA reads TGTGCCTGGACCCAGGGGGCCCCCTACGAGCAGTACTTC.

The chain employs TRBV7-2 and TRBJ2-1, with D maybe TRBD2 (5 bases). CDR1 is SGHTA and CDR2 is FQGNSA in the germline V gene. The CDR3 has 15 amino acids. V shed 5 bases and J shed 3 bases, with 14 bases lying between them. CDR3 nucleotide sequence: TGTGCCAGCAGCCAGCGAGCGGATGTCTACAATGAGCAGTTCTTC. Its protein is CASSQRADVYNEQFF.

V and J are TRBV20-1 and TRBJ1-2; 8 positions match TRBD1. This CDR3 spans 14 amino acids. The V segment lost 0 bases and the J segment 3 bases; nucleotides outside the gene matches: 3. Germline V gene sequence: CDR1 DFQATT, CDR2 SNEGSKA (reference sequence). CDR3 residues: CSARDRRGHYGYTF. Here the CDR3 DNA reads TGCAGTGCTAGAGATCGCAGGGGGCACTATGGCTACACCTTC.

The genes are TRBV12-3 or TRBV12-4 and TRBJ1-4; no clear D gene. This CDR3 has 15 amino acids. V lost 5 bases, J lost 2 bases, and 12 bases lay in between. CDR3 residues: CASSPGVGTNEKLFF. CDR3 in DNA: TGTGCCAGCAGTCCCGGGGTAGGGACTAATGAAAAACTGTTTTTT.

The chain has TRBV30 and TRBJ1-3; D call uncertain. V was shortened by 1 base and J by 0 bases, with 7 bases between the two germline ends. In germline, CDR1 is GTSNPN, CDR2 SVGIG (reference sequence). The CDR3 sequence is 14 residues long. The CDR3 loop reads CAWSDTDSGNTIYF. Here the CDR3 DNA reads TGTGCCTGGAGTGACACGGACTCTGGAAACACCATATATTTT.

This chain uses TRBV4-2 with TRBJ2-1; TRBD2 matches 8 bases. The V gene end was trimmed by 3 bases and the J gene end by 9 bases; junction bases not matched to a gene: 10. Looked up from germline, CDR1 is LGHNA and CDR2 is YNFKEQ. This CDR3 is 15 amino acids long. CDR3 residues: CASSHSRTSSFEQFF. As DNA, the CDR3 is TGTGCCAGCAGCCATAGTCGGACTAGCTCCTTTGAGCAGTTCTTC.

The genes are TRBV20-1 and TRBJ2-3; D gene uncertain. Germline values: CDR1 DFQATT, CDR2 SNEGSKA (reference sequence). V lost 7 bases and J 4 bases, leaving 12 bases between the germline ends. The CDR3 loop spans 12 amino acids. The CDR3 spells CSVYRAADTQYF. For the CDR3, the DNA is TGCAGTGTTTATAGGGCGGCAGATACGCAGTATTTT.

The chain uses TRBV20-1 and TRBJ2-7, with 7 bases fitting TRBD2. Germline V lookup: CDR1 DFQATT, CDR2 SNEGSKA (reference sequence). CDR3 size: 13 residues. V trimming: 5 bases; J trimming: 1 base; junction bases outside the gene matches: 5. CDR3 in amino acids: CSAGGVRSYEQYF. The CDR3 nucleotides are TGCAGTGCTGGGGGGGTGCGGTCCTACGAGCAGTACTTC.

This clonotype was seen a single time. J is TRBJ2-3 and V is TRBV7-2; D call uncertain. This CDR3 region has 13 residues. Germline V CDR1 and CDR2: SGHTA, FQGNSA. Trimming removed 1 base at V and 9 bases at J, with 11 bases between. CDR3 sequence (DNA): TGTGCCAGCAGCTTAGGCCCCGCGAGGACGCAGTATTTT. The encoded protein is CASSLGPARTQYF.

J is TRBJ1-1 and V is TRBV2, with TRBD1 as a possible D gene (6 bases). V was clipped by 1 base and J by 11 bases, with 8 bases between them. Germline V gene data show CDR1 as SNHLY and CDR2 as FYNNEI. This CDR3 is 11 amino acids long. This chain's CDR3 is CASSEDRAAFF. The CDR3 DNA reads TGTGCCAGCAGTGAAGACAGGGCGGCTTTCTTT.

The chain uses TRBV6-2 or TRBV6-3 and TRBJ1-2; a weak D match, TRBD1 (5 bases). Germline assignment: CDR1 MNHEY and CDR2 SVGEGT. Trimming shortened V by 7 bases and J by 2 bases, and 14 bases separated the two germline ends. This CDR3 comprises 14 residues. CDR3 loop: CASTAGTVNYGYTF. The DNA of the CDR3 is TGTGCCAGCACTGCCGGGACGGTCAACTATGGCTACACCTTC.

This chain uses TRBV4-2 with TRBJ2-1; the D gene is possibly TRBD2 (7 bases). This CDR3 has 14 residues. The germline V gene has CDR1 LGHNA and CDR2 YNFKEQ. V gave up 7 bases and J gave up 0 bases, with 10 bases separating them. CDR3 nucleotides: TGTGCCAGCATGGGGGGGCCCTCCTACAATGAGCAGTTCTTC. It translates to CASMGGPSYNEQFF.

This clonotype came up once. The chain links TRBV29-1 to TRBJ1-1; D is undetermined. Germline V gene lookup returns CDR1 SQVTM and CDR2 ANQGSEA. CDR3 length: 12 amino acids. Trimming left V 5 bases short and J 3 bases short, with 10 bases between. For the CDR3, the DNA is TGCAGCGTTCGCCACGGCGACACTGAAGCTTTCTTT. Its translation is CSVRHGDTEAFF. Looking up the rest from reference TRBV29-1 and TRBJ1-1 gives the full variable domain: SAVISQKPSRDICQRGTSLTIQCQVDSQVTMMFWYRQQPGQSLTLIATANQGSEATYESGFVIDKFPISRPNLTFSTLTVSNMSPEDSSIYLCSVRHGDTEAFFGQGTRLTVV.

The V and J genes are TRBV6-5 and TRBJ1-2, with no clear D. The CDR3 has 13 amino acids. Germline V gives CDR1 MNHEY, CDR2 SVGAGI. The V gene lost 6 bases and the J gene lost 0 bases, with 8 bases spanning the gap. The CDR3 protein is CASREQPNYGYTF. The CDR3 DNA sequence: TGTGCCAGCAGGGAGCAACCTAACTATGGCTACACCTTC.